The 17 T cell receptor beta chains below come from one sample, sequenced in a study of response to subunit inactivated influenza vaccine. MiXCR, run by TCRdb on the RT-PCR reads, gives a single entry per CDR3 protein. The profile shows hundreds of thousands of distinct CDR3 sequences, approximately 7.1% of them singletons. Specimen: PBMCs from blood, collected less than 30 months after vaccination. These TCRs come from a man aged 45 to 70 who received an inactivated influenza vaccine.

The V gene is TRBV27, the J gene TRBJ1-6; D possibly corresponds to TRBD1 (6 bases). The V end lost 5 bases, the J end lost 9 bases, and 17 bases lay between the germline ends. CDR3 length: 15 residues. Germline assignment: CDR1 MNHEY and CDR2 SMNVEV (reference sequence). The CDR3 nucleotides are TGTGCCAGCAGTCTGAATCCAGGGGTCTCTTCACCCCTCCACTTT. Its translation is CASSLNPGVSSPLHF.

This clonotype was detected only a few times. This chain uses TRBV3-1 with TRBJ2-5; 13 positions agree with TRBD2. The CDR3 contains 15 residues. V lost 3 bases to trimming and J lost 7 bases; unmatched junction nucleotides: 5. Germline loops: CDR1 LGHDT, CDR2 YNNKEL (reference sequence). The CDR3 region has the DNA TGTGCCAGCAGCCAGAGACTAGCGGGAGGAGGGACCCAGTACTTC. Translating it yields CASSQRLAGGGTQYF.

This clonotype was seen more than once but under ten times. V usage is TRBV12-3 or TRBV12-4 and J usage is TRBJ1-2; weak D call: TRBD1 (5 bases). The V end lost 6 bases, the J end lost 2 bases, and 10 bases lay between the germline ends. This CDR3 has 13 amino acids. CDR3 nucleotide sequence: TGTGCCAGCAGCCGTGGGGGGAACTATGGCTACACCTTC. Its protein product is CASSRGGNYGYTF.

This clonotype occurred a few times. This chain joins TRBV9 and TRBJ2-1, with no clear D. Germline V gene sequence: CDR1 SGDLS, CDR2 YYNGEE. This CDR3 has 15 amino acids. Trimming removed 0 bases at V and 0 bases at J, with 7 bases between. As DNA, the CDR3 is TGTGCCAGCAGCGTAGTTGGGTCCTCCTACAATGAGCAGTTCTTC. Amino acids: CASSVVGSSYNEQFF.

The chain combines TRBV5-4 with TRBJ2-5, with TRBD1 identical over 7 bases. Germline loops: CDR1 SGHNT, CDR2 YYREEE (reference sequence). The CDR3 is 17 amino acids. Losses at the gene ends were 5 bases for V and 2 bases for J; bases not matched to a gene: 15. CDR3 coding DNA: TGTGCCAGCAGGTTTGACCGACAGGGTGTTATGCAAGAGACCCAGTACTTC. This translates into CASRFDRQGVMQETQYF.

This clonotype has only a few counts. The gene calls are TRBV5-1 and TRBJ1-4; D is unresolved. The V and J ends lost 5 bases and 0 bases respectively, with 8 bases between them. CDR1 is SGHRS, CDR2 YFSETQ, per germline. This CDR3 region has 14 residues. The CDR3 nucleotides read TGCGCCAGCAGGCCCACATCAACTAATGAAAAACTGTTTTTT. Protein product: CASRPTSTNEKLFF.

This clonotype has only a few counts. The CDR3 DNA follows: TGCAGTGCTACTTCTTTGCGACAGGCTAGCACAGATACGCAGTATTTT. This gives the protein CSATSLRQASTDTQYF. This rearrangement joins TRBV20-1 to TRBJ2-3; perhaps TRBD1 as D (6 bases). The CDR3 spans 16 residues. V lost 4 bases and J lost 0, with 17 bases in between. Germline-derived CDR1 and CDR2 are DFQATT and SNEGSKA (reference sequence).

There are a few counts of this clonotype. This sequence joins TRBV4-3 and TRBJ2-7, with TRBD2 matching 7 bases. The germline V gene encodes CDR1 LGHNA and CDR2 YSLEER. This CDR3 contains 15 residues. The V gene end was trimmed by 3 bases and the J gene end by 1 base; junction bases not matched to a gene: 6. CDR3 nucleotide sequence: TGCGCCAGCAGCCATCAGCGGGAACCATCCTACGAGCAGTACTTC. Translated, it gives CASSHQREPSYEQYF.

In this sample, this clonotype turned up a few times. This chain joins TRBV29-1 and TRBJ2-7; TRBD2 matches at 13 bases. The CDR3 sequence is 14 residues long. The ends lost 6 bases at V and 4 bases at J; junction bases unmatched: 6. The germline V gene encodes CDR1 SQVTM and CDR2 ANQGSEA. For the CDR3, the DNA is TGCAGCGTCAGGACTAGCGGGAGTGGTTACGAGCAGTACTTC. The encoded protein is CSVRTSGSGYEQYF.

This clonotype was found many times. J is TRBJ2-4 and V is TRBV14; tentatively, D is TRBD1 (6 bases). This CDR3 region has 15 residues. Germline V lookup: CDR1 SGHDN, CDR2 FVKESK. Trimming stripped 1 base from V and 0 bases from J, with 7 bases between. The chain's CDR3 is CASSQGGLAKNIQYF. CDR3 nucleotide sequence: TGTGCCAGCAGCCAAGGGGGGCTAGCCAAAAACATTCAGTACTTC.

This clonotype was observed many times. This rearrangement joins TRBV7-9 to TRBJ2-5, with 10 bases identical to TRBD2. Germline CDR1 reads SEHNR; CDR2 reads FQNEAQ (reference sequence). The V gene end was trimmed by 7 bases and the J gene end by 3 bases; junction bases not matched to a gene: 5. The CDR3 sequence is 14 residues long. This chain's CDR3 is CASTLAGVKETQYF. DNA for the CDR3: TGTGCCAGCACTCTAGCGGGGGTGAAAGAGACCCAGTACTTC.

V is TRBV10-3 and J is TRBJ2-7, with D possibly being TRBD2 (6 bases). CDR1 ENHRY and CDR2 SYGVKD come from the germline V gene. This CDR3 contains 14 residues. V was clipped by 4 bases and J by 3 bases, with 13 bases between them. CDR3 sequence: CAISVGRGDYEQYF. CDR3 nucleotide sequence: TGTGCCATCAGTGTGGGGCGGGGTGACTACGAGCAGTACTTC.

Ten or more counts support this clonotype. The V gene is TRBV4-2, the J gene TRBJ2-1; D is perhaps TRBD1 or TRBD2 (5 bases each). CDR3 size: 17 residues. The V end was cut by 0 bases, the J end by 2 bases, with 14 bases between. Looked up from germline, CDR1 is LGHNA and CDR2 is YNFKEQ. The CDR3 loop reads CASSQDLGLGAYNEQFF. CDR3 DNA sequence: TGTGCCAGCAGCCAAGATTTGGGCTTGGGGGCCTACAATGAGCAGTTCTTC.

This clonotype was counted only a few times. The J gene is TRBJ2-1, the V gene TRBV7-3; perhaps D is TRBD1 or TRBD2 (5 bases each). This CDR3 has 15 amino acids. Deletions cut 5 bases from V and 7 bases from J, with 18 bases between. The V gene's germline CDR1 is SGHTA and CDR2 FQGTGA. DNA for the CDR3: TGTGCCAGCAGCGAAGCCGGGCTGGGGGTGAATGAGCAGTTCTTC. Translated, it gives CASSEAGLGVNEQFF.

This clonotype has more than one count but fewer than ten. The chain uses TRBV6-2 or TRBV6-3 and TRBJ2-5, with unresolved D. The CDR3 runs 18 residues. Trimming left V 6 bases short and J 2 bases short, with 25 bases between. CDR1 MNHEY and CDR2 SVGEGT come from the germline V gene. CDR3 in amino acids: CASRDVVRRDGGQETQYF. CDR3 nucleotides: TGTGCCAGCAGAGACGTCGTTCGCCGAGATGGTGGGCAAGAGACCCAGTACTTC.

This clonotype was seen more than once but under ten times. The rearrangement uses TRBV12-3 or TRBV12-4 and TRBJ2-5; 7 bases align to TRBD1. The CDR3 has 14 amino acids. The ends lost 4 bases at V and 2 bases at J; junction bases unmatched: 4. This CDR3 is CASSWGQIQETQYF. The DNA of the CDR3 is TGTGCCAGCAGTTGGGGACAGATACAAGAGACCCAGTACTTC.

This clonotype was recorded at least ten times. The chain combines TRBV5-1 with TRBJ2-1, with 8 bases lining up with TRBD1. The trim removed 0 bases at V and 7 bases at J, leaving 3 bases unmatched. Per germline, CDR1 SGHRS and CDR2 YFSETQ. CDR3 length: 14 amino acids. For the CDR3, the DNA is TGCGCCAGCAGCTTGGCTACAGGGGGGAATGAGCAGTTCTTC. It translates to CASSLATGGNEQFF.